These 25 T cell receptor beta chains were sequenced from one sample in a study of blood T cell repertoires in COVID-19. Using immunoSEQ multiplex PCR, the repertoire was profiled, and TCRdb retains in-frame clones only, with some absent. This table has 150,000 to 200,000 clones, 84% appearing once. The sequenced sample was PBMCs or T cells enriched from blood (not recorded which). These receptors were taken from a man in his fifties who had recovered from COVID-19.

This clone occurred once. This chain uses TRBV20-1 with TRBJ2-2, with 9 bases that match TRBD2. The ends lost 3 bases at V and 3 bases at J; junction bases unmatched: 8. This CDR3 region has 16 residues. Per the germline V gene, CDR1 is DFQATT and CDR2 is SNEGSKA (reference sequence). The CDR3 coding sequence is TGCAGTGCTAGTAGAAGCGGGGGGTTTGACACCGGGGAGCTGTTTTTT. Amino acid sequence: CSASRSGGFDTGELFF.

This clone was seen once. The CDR3 loop reads CSARSGGSAQPQHF. CDR3 nucleotides: TGCAGCGCCAGATCAGGGGGTAGCGCTCAGCCCCAGCATTTT. The chain uses TRBV29-1 and TRBJ1-5, with 7 bases that match TRBD1. Germline CDR1 SQVTM, CDR2 ANQGSEA. V lost 7 bases and J lost 6; bases outside the gene matches: 12. The CDR3 is 14 amino acids.

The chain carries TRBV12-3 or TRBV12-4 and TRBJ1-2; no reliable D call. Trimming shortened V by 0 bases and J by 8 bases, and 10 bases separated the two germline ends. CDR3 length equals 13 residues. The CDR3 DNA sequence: TGTGCCAGCAGTTTAGCGCTTGCAGTGGGCTACACCTTC. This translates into CASSLALAVGYTF.

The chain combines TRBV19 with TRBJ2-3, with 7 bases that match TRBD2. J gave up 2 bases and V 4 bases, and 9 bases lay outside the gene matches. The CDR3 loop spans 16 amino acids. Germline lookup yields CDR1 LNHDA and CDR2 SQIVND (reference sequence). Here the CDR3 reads CASSTRAGRITDTQYF. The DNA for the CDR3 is TGTGCCAGTAGTACAAGAGCGGGGAGGATCACAGATACGCAGTATTTT.

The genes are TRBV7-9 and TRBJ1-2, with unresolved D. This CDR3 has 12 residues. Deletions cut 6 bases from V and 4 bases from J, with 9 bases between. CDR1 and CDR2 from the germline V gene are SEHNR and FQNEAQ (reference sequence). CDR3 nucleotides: TGTGCCAGCAGAACCGGTAGCTATGGCTACACCTTC. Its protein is CASRTGSYGYTF.

CDR3 coding DNA: TGTGCCAGCAGCTTAGATCCTGTGAACACTGAAGCTTTCTTT. It translates to CASSLDPVNTEAFF. J is TRBJ1-1 and V is TRBV11-2; no reliable D call. The CDR3 sequence is 14 residues long. V lost 0 bases and J lost 0, with 5 bases in between. Germline V gene sequence: CDR1 SGHAT, CDR2 FQNNGV.

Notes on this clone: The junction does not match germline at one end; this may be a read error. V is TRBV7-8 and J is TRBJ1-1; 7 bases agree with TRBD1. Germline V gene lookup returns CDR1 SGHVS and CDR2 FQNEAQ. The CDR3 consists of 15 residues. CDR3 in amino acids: CASTLRQGLNTEAFF. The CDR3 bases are TGTGCCAGCACCTTAAGACAGGGTCTAAACACTGAAGCTTTCTTT.

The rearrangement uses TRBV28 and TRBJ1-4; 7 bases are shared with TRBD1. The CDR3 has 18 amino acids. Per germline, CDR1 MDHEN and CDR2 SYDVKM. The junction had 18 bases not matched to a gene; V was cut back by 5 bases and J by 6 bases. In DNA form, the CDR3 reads TGTGCCAGCAGTGCAAAGGGGGCTTGGCAGCTTCCGCATGAAAAACTGTTTTTT. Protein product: CASSAKGAWQLPHEKLFF.

CDR3 protein: CASSLEGLAGVSGELFF. The CDR3 coding sequence is TGTGCCAGCAGCTTGGAGGGACTAGCGGGGGTGTCCGGGGAGCTGTTTTTT. The chain carries TRBV5-4 and TRBJ2-2, with 14 bases lining up with TRBD2. Germline CDR1 and CDR2: SGHNT and YYREEE (reference sequence). The ends lost 0 bases at V and 6 bases at J; junction bases unmatched: 4. The CDR3 is made up of 17 amino acids.

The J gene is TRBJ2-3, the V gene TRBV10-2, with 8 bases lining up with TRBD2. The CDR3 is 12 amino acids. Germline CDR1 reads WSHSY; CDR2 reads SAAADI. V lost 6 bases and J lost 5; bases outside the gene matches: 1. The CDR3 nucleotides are TGCGCCAGCAGGGCGGGGGGAGATACGCAGTATTTT. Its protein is CASRAGGDTQYF.

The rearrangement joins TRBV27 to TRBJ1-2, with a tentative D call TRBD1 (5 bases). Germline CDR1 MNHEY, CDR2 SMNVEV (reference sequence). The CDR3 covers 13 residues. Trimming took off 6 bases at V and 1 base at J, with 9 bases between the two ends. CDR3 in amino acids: CASSHRNNYGYTF. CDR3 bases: TGTGCCAGCAGCCACAGGAATAACTATGGCTACACCTTC.

As DNA, the CDR3 is TGCGCCAGTACTAGCGGGGGGGCGACACAAGAGACCCAGTACTTC. The encoded protein is CASTSGGATQETQYF. The chain recombines TRBV5-1 with TRBJ2-5, with 13 bases identical to TRBD2. Germline CDR1 reads SGHRS; CDR2 reads YFSETQ. J gave up 2 bases and V 8 bases, and 6 bases lay outside the gene matches. The CDR3 runs 15 residues.

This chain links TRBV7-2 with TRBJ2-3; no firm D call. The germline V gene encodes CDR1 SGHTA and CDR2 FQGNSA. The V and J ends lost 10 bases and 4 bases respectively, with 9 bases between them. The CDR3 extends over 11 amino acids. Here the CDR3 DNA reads TGTGCCACCTACCGGTCAGATACGCAGTATTTT. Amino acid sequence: CATYRSDTQYF.

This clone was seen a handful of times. CDR3 in amino acids: CASTGSTYGYTF. The CDR3 nucleotides are TGTGCCAGCACTGGTAGTACCTATGGCTACACCTTC. The chain employs TRBV6-6 and TRBJ1-2; D gene uncertain. Germline CDR1 MNHNY, CDR2 SVGAGI (reference sequence). V gave up 7 bases and J gave up 4 bases, with 10 bases separating them. This CDR3 has 12 amino acids.

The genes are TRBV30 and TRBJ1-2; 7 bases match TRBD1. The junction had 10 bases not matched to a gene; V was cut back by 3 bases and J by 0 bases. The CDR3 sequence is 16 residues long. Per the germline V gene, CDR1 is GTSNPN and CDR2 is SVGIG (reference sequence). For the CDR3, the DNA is TGTGCCTGGAGCCGCTTGACAGGGCATTCTAACTATGGCTACACCTTC. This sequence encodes CAWSRLTGHSNYGYTF.

CDR3 region: CASSEGGYEQYF. The CDR3 DNA sequence: TGTGCCAGCAGTGAGGGTGGCTACGAGCAGTACTTC. The rearrangement joins TRBV28 to TRBJ2-7; tentative D call: TRBD2 (5 bases). This CDR3 has 12 amino acids. Deletions cut 5 bases from V and 3 bases from J, with 8 bases between. Germline assignment: CDR1 MDHEN and CDR2 SYDVKM.

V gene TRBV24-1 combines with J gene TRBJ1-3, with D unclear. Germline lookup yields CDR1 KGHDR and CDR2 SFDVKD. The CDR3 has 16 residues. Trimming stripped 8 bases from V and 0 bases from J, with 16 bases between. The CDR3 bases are TGTGCCACCACCCTTTCGTGGGCAGGCTCTGGAAACACCATATATTTT. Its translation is CATTLSWAGSGNTIYF.

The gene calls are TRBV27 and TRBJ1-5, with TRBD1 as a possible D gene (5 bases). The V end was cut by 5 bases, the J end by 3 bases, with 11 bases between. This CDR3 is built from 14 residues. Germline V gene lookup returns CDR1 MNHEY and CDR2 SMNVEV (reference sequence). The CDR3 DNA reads TGTGCCAGCAGTAACAGGCCACTCAATCAGCCCCAGCATTTT. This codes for CASSNRPLNQPQHF.

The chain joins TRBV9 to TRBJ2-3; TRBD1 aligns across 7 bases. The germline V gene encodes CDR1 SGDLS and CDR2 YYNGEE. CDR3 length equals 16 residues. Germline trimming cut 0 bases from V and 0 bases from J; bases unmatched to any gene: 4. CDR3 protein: CASSVETGKSTDTQYF. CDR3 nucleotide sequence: TGTGCCAGCAGCGTAGAGACAGGGAAGAGCACAGATACGCAGTATTTT.

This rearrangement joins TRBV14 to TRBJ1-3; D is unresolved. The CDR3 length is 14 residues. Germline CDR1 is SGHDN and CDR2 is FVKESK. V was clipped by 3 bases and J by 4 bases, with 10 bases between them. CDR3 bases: TGTGCCAGCAGCCAGACCCTCGGGGGAAACACCATATATTTT. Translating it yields CASSQTLGGNTIYF.

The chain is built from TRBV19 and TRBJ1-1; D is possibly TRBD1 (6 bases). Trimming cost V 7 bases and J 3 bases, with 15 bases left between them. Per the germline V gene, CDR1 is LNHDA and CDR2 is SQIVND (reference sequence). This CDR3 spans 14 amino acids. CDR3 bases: TGTGCCAGTACCAAGAACAGGGTCGACACTGAAGCTTTCTTT. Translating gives CASTKNRVDTEAFF.

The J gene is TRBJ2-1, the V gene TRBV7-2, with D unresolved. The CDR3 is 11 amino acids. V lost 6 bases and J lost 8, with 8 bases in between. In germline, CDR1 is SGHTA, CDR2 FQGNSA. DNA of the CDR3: TGTGCCAGCAGTTCCGCGTATGAGCAGTTCTTC. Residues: CASSSAYEQFF.

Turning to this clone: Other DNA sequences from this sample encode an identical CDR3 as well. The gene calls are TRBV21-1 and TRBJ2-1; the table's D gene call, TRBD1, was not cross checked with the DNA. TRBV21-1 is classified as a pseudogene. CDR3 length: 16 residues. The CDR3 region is CASSKLGQSSYNEQFF. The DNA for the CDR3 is TGTGCCAGCAGCAAATTGGGACAGAGCTCCTACAATGAGCAGTTCTTC.

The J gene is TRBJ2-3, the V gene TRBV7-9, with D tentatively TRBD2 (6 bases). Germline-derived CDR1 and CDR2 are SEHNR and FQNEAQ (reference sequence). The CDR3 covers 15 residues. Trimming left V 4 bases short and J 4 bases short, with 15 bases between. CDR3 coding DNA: TGTGCCAGCAGCTCGCCCGAAACGGGGGCAGATACGCAGTATTTT. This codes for CASSSPETGADTQYF.

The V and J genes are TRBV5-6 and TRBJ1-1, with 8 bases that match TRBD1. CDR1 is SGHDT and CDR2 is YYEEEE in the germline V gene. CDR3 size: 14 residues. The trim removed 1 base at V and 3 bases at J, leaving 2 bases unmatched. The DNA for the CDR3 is TGTGCCAGCAGCTTGCAGGGGGCGTACACTGAAGCTTTCTTT. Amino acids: CASSLQGAYTEAFF.